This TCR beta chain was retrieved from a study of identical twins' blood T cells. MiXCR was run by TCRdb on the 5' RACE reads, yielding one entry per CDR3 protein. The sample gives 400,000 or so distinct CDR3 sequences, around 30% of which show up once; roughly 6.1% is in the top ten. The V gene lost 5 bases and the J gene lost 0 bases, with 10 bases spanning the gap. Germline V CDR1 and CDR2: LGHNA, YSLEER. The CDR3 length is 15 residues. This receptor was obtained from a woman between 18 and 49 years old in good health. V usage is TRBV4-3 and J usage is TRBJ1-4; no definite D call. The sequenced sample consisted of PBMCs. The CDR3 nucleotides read TGCGCCAGCAGCGCCGCCCGTACAACTAATGAAAAACTGTTTTTT. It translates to CASSAARTTNEKLFF.